The 20 T cell receptor beta chains in this list originate from one sample, sequenced in a study of T cell responses to AZD1222 COVID-19 vaccine. Sequencing used immunoSEQ multiplex PCR; TCRdb keeps in-frame clones, though not all of them. Here the sample spans about 180,000 clones, around 90% being singletons. The sequenced sample was peripheral blood, obtained on day 0 of AZD1222 vaccination. The receptors come from an adult in good health.

The rearrangement links TRBV19 to TRBJ1-5; weak D call: TRBD1 (6 bases). CDR1 is LNHDA and CDR2 is SQIVND in the germline V gene (reference sequence). V was pared by 4 bases and J by 2 bases, with 9 bases between. The CDR3 is made up of 14 amino acids. The CDR3 here is CASSRSGGNQPQHF. CDR3 sequence (DNA): TGTGCCAGTAGTAGGTCAGGGGGCAATCAGCCCCAGCATTTT.

In its sample, this clone was seen a few times. The chain employs TRBV6-1 and TRBJ2-7; TRBD1 agrees at 10 bases. Unmatched junction bases numbered 5, after V lost 1 base and J lost 5 bases. The CDR3 runs 15 residues. The germline gives CDR1 MNHNS, CDR2 SASEGT. The CDR3 sequence is CASSEVPGQGDEQYF. In DNA form, the CDR3 reads TGTGCCAGCAGTGAAGTTCCCGGACAGGGGGACGAGCAGTACTTC.

The count of this clone is one. V gene TRBV12-3 or TRBV12-4 combines with J gene TRBJ2-7; D gene uncertain. V was shortened by 7 bases and J by 1 base, with 8 bases between the two germline ends. The CDR3 has 12 residues. Written as DNA, the CDR3 is TGTGCCAGCACGGGCCCATCCTACGAGCAGTACTTC. Amino acids: CASTGPSYEQYF.

The genes are TRBV9 and TRBJ1-3; TRBD1 matches 8 bases. The J call is doubtful: the DNA matches TRBJ2-2 better. This CDR3 is built from 16 residues. Germline CDR1 reads SGDLS; CDR2 reads YYNGEE. This CDR3 reads CASSVSGQGPVGELFF. CDR3 coding DNA: TGTGCCAGCAGCGTATCCGGACAGGGTCCAGTTGGGGAGCTGTTTTTT.

This clone appeared a few times. This chain links TRBV4-2 with TRBJ1-4; no definite D call. CDR1 and CDR2 from the germline V gene are LGHNA and YNFKEQ. CDR3 length: 12 amino acids. The V end was cut by 3 bases, the J end by 6 bases, with 5 bases between. CDR3 sequence reads: CASSQEDEKLFF. The CDR3 coding sequence is TGTGCCAGCAGCCAGGAAGATGAAAAACTGTTTTTT.

V usage is TRBV5-5 and J usage is TRBJ2-3, with D possibly TRBD1 on 5 matching bases. The V gene lost 0 bases and the J gene lost 6 bases, with 11 bases spanning the gap. Germline V gene sequence: CDR1 SGHKS, CDR2 YYEKEE (reference sequence). The CDR3 covers 14 residues. CDR3 in DNA: TGTGCCAGCAGCTTGGTCAGGGCAGGGGATACGCAGTATTTT. Amino acids: CASSLVRAGDTQYF.

The rearrangement uses TRBV5-1 and TRBJ1-1, with a tentative D call TRBD1 (6 bases). CDR1 is SGHRS and CDR2 is YFSETQ in the germline V gene. This CDR3 is built from 16 residues. Trimming took 3 bases from V and 0 from J, leaving 15 bases between them. CDR3 sequence (DNA): TGCGCCAGCAGCTCCCTTGGGGGGCAGGTGAACACTGAAGCTTTCTTT. Its translation: CASSSLGGQVNTEAFF.

This clone was found once. This chain connects TRBV15 to TRBJ2-2; tentative D call: TRBD2 (6 bases). Germline lookup yields CDR1 LNHNV and CDR2 YYDKDF (reference sequence). The CDR3 covers 15 residues. V was shortened by 4 bases and J by 3 bases, with 12 bases between the two germline ends. CDR3 protein: CATSTHGGDTGELFF. The CDR3 DNA follows: TGTGCCACCAGCACCCACGGGGGAGACACCGGGGAGCTGTTTTTT.

J is TRBJ1-1 and V is TRBV7-6; 9 nucleotides line up with TRBD1. CDR1 is SGHVS and CDR2 is FNYEAQ in the germline V gene. V shed 2 bases, J shed 2 bases, and the junction held 9 bases outside the gene matches. CDR3 length: 17 amino acids. CDR3 bases: TGTGCCAGCAGCTTAATCTCAGGGACAGGGATAAACACTGAAGCTTTCTTT. It encodes CASSLISGTGINTEAFF.

This clone has a single count. The chain carries TRBV28 and TRBJ1-2; D gene uncertain. This CDR3 has 11 amino acids. With 8 bases removed from V and 5 bases from J, the gap between germline ends came to 9 bases. CDR1 and CDR2 (germline): MDHEN, SYDVKM. The CDR3 nucleotides are TGTGCCAGCGGCCCTGGGTATGGCTACACCTTC. The encoded protein is CASGPGYGYTF.

The chain links TRBV9 to TRBJ2-7; D may be TRBD1 or TRBD2 (5 bases each). Per the germline V gene, CDR1 is SGDLS and CDR2 is YYNGEE. This CDR3 contains 16 residues. Trimming cost V 0 bases and J 2 bases, with 15 bases left between them. The CDR3 nucleotides read TGTGCCAGCAGCGTAGGAGGGGAGACACAAACCTACGAGCAGTACTTC. Translating gives CASSVGGETQTYEQYF.

V usage is TRBV7-9 and J usage is TRBJ1-2, with 7 bases that match TRBD1. The CDR3 contains 15 residues. Germline CDR1 SEHNR, CDR2 FQNEAQ (reference sequence). V lost 5 bases to trimming and J lost 3 bases; unmatched junction nucleotides: 9. The CDR3 DNA reads as TGTGCCAGCAGCCCTTTCGAGGGGGCCTACTATGGCTACACCTTC. Protein: CASSPFEGAYYGYTF.

The chain joins TRBV28 to TRBJ2-5; the D is unclear. CDR1 and CDR2 from the germline V gene are MDHEN and SYDVKM. This CDR3 has 14 amino acids. Trimming pared 5 bases from V and 5 bases from J, leaving 15 bases between. CDR3 nucleotides: TGTGCCAGCAGTCCCCCAGTTTGGTTGGAGACCCAGTACTTC. It encodes CASSPPVWLETQYF.

With regard to this clone: Additional DNA sequences in this sample encode the identical CDR3. The gene calls are TRBV5-6 and TRBJ1-6; the match to TRBD1 covers 8 bases. Germline CDR1 is SGHDT and CDR2 is YYEEEE. Losses at the gene ends were 0 bases for V and 7 bases for J; bases not matched to a gene: 3. The CDR3 spans 15 residues. The CDR3 spells CASSLGQGANSPLHF. CDR3 bases: TGTGCCAGCAGCTTGGGGCAGGGGGCAAATTCACCCCTCCACTTT.

V gene TRBV11-2 combines with J gene TRBJ2-7; 7 bases are a match to TRBD1. Germline trimming cut 4 bases from V and 3 bases from J; bases unmatched to any gene: 9. Germline CDR1 reads SGHAT; CDR2 reads FQNNGV. The CDR3 contains 15 residues. The CDR3 loop reads CASSSEGATFYEQYF. The CDR3 DNA reads as TGTGCCAGCAGCTCAGAGGGGGCTACATTCTACGAGCAGTACTTC. The full variable domain, completed using reference TRBV11-2 and TRBJ2-7, is EAGVAQSPRYKIIEKRQSVAFWCNPISGHATLYWYQQILGQGPKLLIQFQNNGVVDDSQLPKDRFSAERLKGVDSTLKIQPAKLEDSAVYLCASSSEGATFYEQYFGPGTRLTVT.

This clone appeared once. This chain uses TRBV18 with TRBJ2-5; D is undetermined. The ends were cut back, 3 bases at V and 3 bases at J, with 14 bases in the middle. Germline-derived CDR1 and CDR2 are KGHSH and LQKENI. This CDR3 comprises 15 residues. The CDR3 DNA reads TGTGCCAGCTCACCGCAGACGGCACTAAAAGAGACCCAGTACTTC. It is translated as CASSPQTALKETQYF. The full variable domain, its missing parts supplied by reference TRBV18 and TRBJ2-5, is NAGVMQNPRHLVRRRGQEARLRCSPMKGHSHVYWYRQLPEEGLKFMVYLQKENIIDESGMPKERFSAEFPKEGPSILRIQQVVRGDSAAYFCASSPQTALKETQYFGPGTRLLVL.

The chain has TRBV9 and TRBJ2-1; 8 bases fit TRBD2. Trimming cost V 0 bases and J 7 bases; bases outside gene matches: 6. Germline CDR1 SGDLS, CDR2 YYNGEE. CDR3 length: 15 residues. The chain's CDR3 is CASSVGPGGENEQFF. The CDR3 coding sequence is TGTGCCAGCAGCGTAGGACCCGGGGGGGAAAATGAGCAGTTCTTC.

The chain is built from TRBV5-5 and TRBJ1-1; D is undetermined. Germline V gene data show CDR1 as SGHKS and CDR2 as YYEKEE (reference sequence). This CDR3 region has 13 residues. V was shortened by 3 bases and J by 4 bases, with 10 bases between the two germline ends. The CDR3 region has the DNA TGTGCCAGCAGCTCATTAGGTGGCACTGAAGCTTTCTTT. Protein: CASSSLGGTEAFF.

V gene TRBV7-9 combines with J gene TRBJ1-4; D not certain. This CDR3 region has 14 residues. Germline V gene sequence: CDR1 SEHNR, CDR2 FQNEAQ (reference sequence). V was clipped by 6 bases and J by 4 bases, with 12 bases between them. CDR3 sequence: CASSVDASNEKLFF. The DNA for the CDR3 is TGTGCCAGCAGTGTTGACGCCAGTAATGAAAAACTGTTTTTT. Full variable domain (missing parts from reference TRBV7-9 and TRBJ1-4): DTGVSQNPRHKITKRGQNVTFRCDPISEHNRLYWYRQTLGQGPEFLTYFQNEAQLEKSRLLSDRFSAERPKGSFSTLEIQRTEQGDSAMYLCASSVDASNEKLFFGSGTQLSVL.

This chain connects TRBV15 to TRBJ1-5; 10 nucleotides align to TRBD1. The CDR3 runs to 16 residues. Germline CDR1 reads LNHNV; CDR2 reads YYDKDF (reference sequence). J lost 3 bases, V lost 7 bases, and 9 bases had no gene match. CDR3 in amino acids: CATMKGTGVINQPQHF. The CDR3 nucleotides are TGTGCCACCATGAAGGGGACAGGGGTCATCAATCAGCCCCAGCATTTT. The full variable domain, in which reference TRBV15 and TRBJ1-5 provide the parts outside the CDR3, is DAMVIQNPRYQVTQFGKPVTLSCSQTLNHNVMYWYQQKSSQAPKLLFHYYDKDFNNEADTPDNFQSRRPNTSFCFLDIRSPGLGDTAMYLCATMKGTGVINQPQHFGDGTRLSIL.